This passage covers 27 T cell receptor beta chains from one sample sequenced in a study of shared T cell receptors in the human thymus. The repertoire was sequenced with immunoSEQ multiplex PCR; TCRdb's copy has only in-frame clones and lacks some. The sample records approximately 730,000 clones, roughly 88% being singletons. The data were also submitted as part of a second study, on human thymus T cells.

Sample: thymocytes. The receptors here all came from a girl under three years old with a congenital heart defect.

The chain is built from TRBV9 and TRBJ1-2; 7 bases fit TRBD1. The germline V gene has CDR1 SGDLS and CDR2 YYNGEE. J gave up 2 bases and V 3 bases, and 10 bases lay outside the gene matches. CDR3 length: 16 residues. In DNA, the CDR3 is TGTGCCAGCAGCGCCCCTTCGACAGGGCGAAACTATGGCTACACCTTC. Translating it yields CASSAPSTGRNYGYTF.

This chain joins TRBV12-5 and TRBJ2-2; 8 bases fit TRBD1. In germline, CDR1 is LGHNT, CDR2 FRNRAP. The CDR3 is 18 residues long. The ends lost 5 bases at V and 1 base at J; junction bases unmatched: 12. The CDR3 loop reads CASGLWARTGLNTGELFF. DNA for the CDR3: TGTGCTAGTGGTCTCTGGGCTAGGACAGGGTTGAACACCGGGGAGCTGTTTTTT. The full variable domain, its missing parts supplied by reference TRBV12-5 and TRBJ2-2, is DARVTQTPRHKVTEMGQEVTMRCQPILGHNTVFWYRQTMMQGLELLAYFRNRAPLDDSGMPKDRFSAEMPDATLATLKIQPSEPRDSAVYFCASGLWARTGLNTGELFFGEGSRLTVL.

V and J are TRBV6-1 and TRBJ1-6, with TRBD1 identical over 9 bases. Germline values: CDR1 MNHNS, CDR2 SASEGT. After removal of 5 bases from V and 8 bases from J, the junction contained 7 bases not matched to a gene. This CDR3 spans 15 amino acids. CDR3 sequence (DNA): TGTGCCAGCAGTCACCCTCGGACAGGGGATTCACCCCTCCACTTT. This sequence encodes CASSHPRTGDSPLHF.

Here the CDR3 reads CASSEWGPQETQYF. The CDR3 nucleotides read TGTGCCAGCAGTGAATGGGGGCCCCAAGAGACCCAGTACTTC. This rearrangement joins TRBV6-1 to TRBJ2-5; maybe TRBD1 (6 bases). The CDR3 extends over 14 amino acids. The V end lost 2 bases, the J end lost 1 base, and 8 bases lay between the germline ends. Germline V gene sequence: CDR1 MNHNS, CDR2 SASEGT.

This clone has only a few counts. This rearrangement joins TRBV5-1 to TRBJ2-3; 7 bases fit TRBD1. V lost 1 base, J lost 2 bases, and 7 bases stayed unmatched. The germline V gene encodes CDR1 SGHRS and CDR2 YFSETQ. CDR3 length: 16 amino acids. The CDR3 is CASSLYSGTDTDTQYF. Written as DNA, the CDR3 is TGCGCCAGCAGCTTGTACTCCGGGACAGACACAGATACGCAGTATTTT.

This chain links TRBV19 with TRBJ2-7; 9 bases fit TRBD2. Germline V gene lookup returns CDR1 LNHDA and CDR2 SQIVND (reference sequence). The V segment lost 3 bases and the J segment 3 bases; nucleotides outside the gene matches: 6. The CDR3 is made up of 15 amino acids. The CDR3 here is CASSISLAGFYEQYF. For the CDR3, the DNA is TGTGCCAGTAGTATTTCGCTAGCGGGGTTCTACGAGCAGTACTTC.

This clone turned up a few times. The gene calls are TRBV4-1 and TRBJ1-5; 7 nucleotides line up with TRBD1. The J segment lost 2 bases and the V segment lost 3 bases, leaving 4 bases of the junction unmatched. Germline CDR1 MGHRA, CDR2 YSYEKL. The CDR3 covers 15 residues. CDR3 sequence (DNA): TGCGCCAGCAGCCAGCAGACAGGGCGCAATCAGCCCCAGCATTTT. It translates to CASSQQTGRNQPQHF.

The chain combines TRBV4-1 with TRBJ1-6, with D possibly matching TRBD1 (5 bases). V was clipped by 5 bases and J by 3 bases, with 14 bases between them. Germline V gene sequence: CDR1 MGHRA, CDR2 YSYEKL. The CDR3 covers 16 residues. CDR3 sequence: CASSGFQTDYNSPLHF. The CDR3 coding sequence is TGCGCCAGCAGCGGTTTTCAGACAGACTATAATTCACCCCTCCACTTT.

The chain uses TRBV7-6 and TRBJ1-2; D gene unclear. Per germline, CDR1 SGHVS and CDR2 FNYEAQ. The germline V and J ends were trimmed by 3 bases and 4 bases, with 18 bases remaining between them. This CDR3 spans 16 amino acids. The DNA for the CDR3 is TGTGCCAGCAGCTTTGGGAGGACGGGGTCGAGCTATGGCTACACCTTC. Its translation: CASSFGRTGSSYGYTF. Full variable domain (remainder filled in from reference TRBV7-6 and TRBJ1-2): GAGVSQSPRYKVTKRGQDVALRCDPISGHVSLYWYRQALGQGPEFLTYFNYEAQQDKSGLPNDRFSAERPEGSISTLTIQRTEQRDSAMYRCASSFGRTGSSYGYTFGSGTRLTVV.

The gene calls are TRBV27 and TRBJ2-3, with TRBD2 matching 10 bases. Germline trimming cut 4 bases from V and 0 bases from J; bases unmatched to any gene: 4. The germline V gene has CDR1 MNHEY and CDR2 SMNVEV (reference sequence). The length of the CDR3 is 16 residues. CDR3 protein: CASSCLAGGSTDTQYF. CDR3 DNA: TGTGCCAGCAGTTGCTTAGCGGGGGGTAGCACAGATACGCAGTATTTT.

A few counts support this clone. The CDR3 is CASNDRGNGYTF. CDR3 DNA sequence: TGTGCCAGCAACGACAGGGGCAATGGCTACACCTTC. This rearrangement joins TRBV6-5 to TRBJ1-2, with 8 bases fitting TRBD1. CDR3 length equals 12 residues. CDR1 and CDR2 from the germline V gene are MNHEY and SVGAGI. The V and J ends lost 7 bases and 6 bases, in that order; junction bases with no gene match: 4.

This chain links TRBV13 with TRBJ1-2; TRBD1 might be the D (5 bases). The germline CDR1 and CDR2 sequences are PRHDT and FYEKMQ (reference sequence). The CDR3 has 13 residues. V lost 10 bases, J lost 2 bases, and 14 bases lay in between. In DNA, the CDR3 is TGTGCCAATCAGGGAACCTTAAACTATGGCTACACCTTC. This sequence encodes CANQGTLNYGYTF.

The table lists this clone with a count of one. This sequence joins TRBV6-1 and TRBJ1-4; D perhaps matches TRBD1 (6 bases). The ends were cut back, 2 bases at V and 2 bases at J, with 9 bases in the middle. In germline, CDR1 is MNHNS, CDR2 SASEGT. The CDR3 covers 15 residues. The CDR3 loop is CASSEWGPTNEKLFF. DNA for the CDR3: TGTGCCAGCAGTGAATGGGGGCCTACTAATGAAAAACTGTTTTTT.

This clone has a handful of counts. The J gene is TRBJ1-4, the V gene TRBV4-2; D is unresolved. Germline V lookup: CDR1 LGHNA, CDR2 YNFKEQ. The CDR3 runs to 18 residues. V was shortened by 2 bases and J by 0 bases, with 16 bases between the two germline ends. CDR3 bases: TGTGCCAGCAGCCAAATTTGGTCCTCCGAGGCAACTAATGAAAAACTGTTTTTT. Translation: CASSQIWSSEATNEKLFF.

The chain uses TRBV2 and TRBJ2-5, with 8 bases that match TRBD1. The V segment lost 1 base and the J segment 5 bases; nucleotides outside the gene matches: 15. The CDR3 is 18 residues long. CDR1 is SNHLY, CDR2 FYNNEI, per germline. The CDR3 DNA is TGTGCCAGCAGTGAAGTGTCGGACAGGGTGAGGGCTGGCGAGACCCAGTACTTC. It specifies CASSEVSDRVRAGETQYF.

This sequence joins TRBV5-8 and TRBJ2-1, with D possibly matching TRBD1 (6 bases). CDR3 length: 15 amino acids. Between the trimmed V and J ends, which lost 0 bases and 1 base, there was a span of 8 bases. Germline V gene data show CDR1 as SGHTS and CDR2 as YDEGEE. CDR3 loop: CASSLDRDSYNEQFF. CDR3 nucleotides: TGTGCCAGCAGCTTGGACAGGGATTCCTACAATGAGCAGTTCTTC.

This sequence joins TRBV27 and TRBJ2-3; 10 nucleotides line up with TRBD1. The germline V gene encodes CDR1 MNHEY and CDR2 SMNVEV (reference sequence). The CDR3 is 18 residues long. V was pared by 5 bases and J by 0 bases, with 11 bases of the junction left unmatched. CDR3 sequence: CASSKPTGGSHSTDTQYF. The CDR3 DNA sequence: TGTGCCAGCAGTAAACCGACAGGGGGCTCCCATAGCACAGATACGCAGTATTTT.

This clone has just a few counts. The CDR3 DNA sequence: TGTGCCAGCAGCGTTACACAGGGGGCATCGGACAATGAGCAGTTCTTC. Amino acid sequence: CASSVTQGASDNEQFF. The genes are TRBV7-8 and TRBJ2-1; 9 nucleotides match TRBD1. Germline V gives CDR1 SGHVS, CDR2 FQNEAQ. The CDR3 length is 16 residues. After removal of 5 bases from V and 5 bases from J, the junction contained 10 bases not matched to a gene. Drawing the rest from reference TRBV7-8 and TRBJ2-1, the complete variable domain is GAGVSQSPRYKVAKRGQDVALRCDPISGHVSLFWYQQALGQGPEFLTYFQNEAQLDKSGLPSDRFFAERPEGSVSTLKIQRTQQEDSAVYLCASSVTQGASDNEQFFGPGTRLTVL.

The CDR3 DNA follows: TGTGCCAGCAGTGAGGGACAATTAGGGGCCAAAAACATTCAGTACTTC. The encoded protein is CASSEGQLGAKNIQYF. The chain is built from TRBV2 and TRBJ2-4; weak D call: TRBD1 (6 bases). The CDR3 is made up of 16 amino acids. Germline assignment: CDR1 SNHLY and CDR2 FYNNEI. V lost 3 bases and J 1 base, leaving 13 bases between the germline ends.

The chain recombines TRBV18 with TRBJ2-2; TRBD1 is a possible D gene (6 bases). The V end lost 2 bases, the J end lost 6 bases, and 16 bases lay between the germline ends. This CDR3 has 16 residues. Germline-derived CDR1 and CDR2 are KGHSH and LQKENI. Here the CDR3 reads CASSPGWGHVPGELFF. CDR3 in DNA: TGTGCCAGCTCACCAGGGTGGGGGCACGTCCCCGGGGAGCTGTTTTTT.

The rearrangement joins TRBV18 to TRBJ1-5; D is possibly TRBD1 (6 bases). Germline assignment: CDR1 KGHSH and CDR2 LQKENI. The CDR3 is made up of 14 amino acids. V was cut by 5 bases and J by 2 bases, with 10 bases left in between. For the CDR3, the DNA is TGTGCCAGCTCAAGGGGGGGAGGCAATCAGCCCCAGCATTTT. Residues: CASSRGGGNQPQHF.

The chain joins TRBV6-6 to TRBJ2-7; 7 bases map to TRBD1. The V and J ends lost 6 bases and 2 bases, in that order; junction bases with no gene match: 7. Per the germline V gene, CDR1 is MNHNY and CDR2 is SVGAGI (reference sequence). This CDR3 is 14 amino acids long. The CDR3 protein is CASSPNRGPYEQYF. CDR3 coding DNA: TGTGCCAGCAGCCCAAACAGGGGACCCTACGAGCAGTACTTC.

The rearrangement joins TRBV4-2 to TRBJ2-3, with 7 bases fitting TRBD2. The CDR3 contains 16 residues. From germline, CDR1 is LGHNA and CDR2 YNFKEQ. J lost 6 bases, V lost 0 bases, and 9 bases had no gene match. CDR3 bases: TGTGCCAGCAGCCAAGATCACAGCGGAGCGGGGGATACGCAGTATTTT. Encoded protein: CASSQDHSGAGDTQYF.

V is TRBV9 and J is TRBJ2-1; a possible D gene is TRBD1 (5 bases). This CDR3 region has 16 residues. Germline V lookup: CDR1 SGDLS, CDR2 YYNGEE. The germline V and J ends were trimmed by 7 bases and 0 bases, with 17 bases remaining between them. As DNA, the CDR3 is TGTGCCAGCGATCGCAGGGCGGTTAGCTCCTACAATGAGCAGTTCTTC. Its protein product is CASDRRAVSSYNEQFF.

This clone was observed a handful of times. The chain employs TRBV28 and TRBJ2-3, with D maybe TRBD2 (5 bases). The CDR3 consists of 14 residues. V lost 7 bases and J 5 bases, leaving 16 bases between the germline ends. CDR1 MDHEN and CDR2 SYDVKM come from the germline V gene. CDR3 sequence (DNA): TGTGCCAGCACCGCGGGCAAGGGCCTAGATACGCAGTATTTT. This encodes CASTAGKGLDTQYF.

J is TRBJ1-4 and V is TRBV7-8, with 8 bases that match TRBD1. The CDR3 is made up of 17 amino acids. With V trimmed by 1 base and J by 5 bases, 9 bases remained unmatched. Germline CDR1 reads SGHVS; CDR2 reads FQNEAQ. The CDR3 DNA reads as TGTGCCAGCAGCTTAGGTGAACGACAGGGGATGAATGAAAAACTGTTTTTT. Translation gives CASSLGERQGMNEKLFF.

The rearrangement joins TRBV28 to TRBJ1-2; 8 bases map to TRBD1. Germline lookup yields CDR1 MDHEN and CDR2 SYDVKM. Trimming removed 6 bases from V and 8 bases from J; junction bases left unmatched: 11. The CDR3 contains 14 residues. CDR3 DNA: TGTGCCAGCAGCTATTGGCACTCAGGGGGCGGCTACACCTTC. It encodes CASSYWHSGGGYTF.